The clone carrying this T cell receptor (beta chain) has a handful of counts. The antigen remains undetermined. Healthy people donating bone marrow made up the donors. V gave up 5 bases and J gave up 4 bases; unmatched junction bases: 4. CDR1 SNHLY and CDR2 FYNNEI come from the germline V gene. The CDR3 sequence is 13 residues long. This sample is drawn from a study of cytomegalovirus exposure and HLA in healthy donors. The study's findings and limits: Indistinguishable V segments such as TRBV6-2 and TRBV6-3 were excluded. It was likely that a cluster of highly shared sequence variants was a sequencing artifact.

Primers: 60 Vbeta forward and 13 Jbeta reverse. Using immunoSEQ multiplex PCR, the repertoire was profiled, and TCRdb retains in-frame clones only, with some absent. The data hold about 200,000 clones, with 70% to 85% observed a single time. The sequenced sample consisted of PBMCs. This sequence joins TRBV2 and TRBJ1-1; 7 positions agree with TRBD1. This clonotype originated in a man in his forties or fifties in good health and CMV-seronegative. The CDR3 nucleotides are TGTGCCAGCAGTACAGGGGTGTTCACTGAAGCTTTCTTT. This sequence encodes CASSTGVFTEAFF.